A selection of T cell receptor beta chains follows, all from one sample in a study of blood T cell repertoires in COVID-19. The repertoire was sequenced with immunoSEQ multiplex PCR; TCRdb's copy has only in-frame clones and lacks some. This sample carries about 76,000 clones, 70% to 90% of them seen once, and the ten largest clones take 6.5% to 8.5%. Material for sequencing was peripheral blood. The receptor source for this set is a young man with acute or convalescent COVID-19. CDR3s include the opening cysteine and the closing phenylalanine or tryptophan. The D gene is left open where the match is weak. Clone size is shown for a subset of rows, as once, few, many or a class of expanded clone.

D gene	clone size	J gene	V gene	CDR3 length	CDR3 protein	CDR3 DNA
NA	NA	TRBJ2-7	TRBV5-1	10	CASRAGEQYF	TGCGCCAGCCGGGCGGGGGAGCAGTACTTC
NA	NA	TRBJ2-7	TRBV18	12	CASSAVGGQQYF	TGTGCCAGCTCGGCGGTGGGGGGACAGCAGTACTTC
TRBD1	NA	TRBJ2-4	TRBV6-5	13	CASRTGTKNIQYF	TGTGCCAGCAGGACAGGGACCAAAAACATTCAGTACTTC
NA	NA	TRBJ2-1	TRBV7-3	16	CASSPFAGALGNEQFF	TGTGCCAGCAGCCCCTTTGCAGGGGCGCTGGGCAATGAGCAGTTCTTC
NA	NA	TRBJ2-3	TRBV11-2	14	CASSLEPLTDTQYF	TGTGCCAGCAGCTTAGAACCACTCACAGATACGCAGTATTTT
NA	NA	TRBJ1-5	TRBV30	13	CAWSSQGYQPQHF	TGTGCCTGGTCCTCCCAGGGTTATCAGCCCCAGCATTTT
TRBD2	NA	TRBJ2-1	TRBV28	18	CASSFTPVVGEGRNEQFF	TGTGCCAGCAGTTTCACACCCGTTGTGGGGGAGGGACGGAATGAGCAGTTCTTC
NA	NA	TRBJ2-5	TRBV9	13	CASSPQPQETQYF	TGTGCCAGCAGCCCACAACCTCAAGAGACCCAGTACTTC
TRBD1	NA	TRBJ2-1	TRBV7-2	15	CASSATGGSYNEQFF	TGTGCCAGCAGCGCCACAGGGGGTTCCTACAATGAGCAGTTCTTC
TRBD2	NA	TRBJ2-1	TRBV28	18	CASSSLAGGYFSYNEQFF	TGTGCCAGCAGTTCTTTGGCGGGAGGGTATTTTTCCTACAATGAGCAGTTCTTC
NA	NA	TRBJ2-3	TRBV19	13	CASNHRVADTQYF	TGTGCCAGTAACCACAGGGTTGCAGATACGCAGTATTTT
NA	NA	TRBJ2-5	TRBV29-1	12	CSVQGKVETQYF	TGCAGCGTGCAGGGGAAAGTGGAGACCCAGTACTTC
TRBD2	NA	TRBJ2-1	TRBV28	17	CASSSVSGSSPLGEQFF	TGTGCCAGCAGTTCCGTTAGCGGGAGCTCCCCGCTAGGGGAGCAGTTCTTC
TRBD1	once	TRBJ2-2	TRBV7-7	15	CASSASQGVPGELFF	TGTGCTAGCAGCGCCTCACAGGGGGTCCCCGGGGAGCTGTTTTTT
NA	NA	TRBJ1-5	TRBV5-8	12	CASSLLNQPQHF	TGTGCCAGCAGCTTACTAAATCAGCCCCAGCATTTT
NA	NA	TRBJ2-6	TRBV28	16	CASSLSHSRRANVLTF	TGTGCCAGCAGTTTAAGTCACTCCCGCCGGGCCAACGTCCTGACTTTC
TRBD2	NA	TRBJ2-1	TRBV6-6	12	CASRRGEGEQFF	TGTGCCAGCAGAAGAGGGGAGGGTGAGCAGTTCTTC
TRBD1	NA	TRBJ2-3	TRBV9	16	CASSSSGTATGDTQYF	TGTGCCAGCAGCTCATCCGGGACAGCCACTGGAGATACGCAGTATTTT
TRBD2	NA	TRBJ2-3	TRBV9	14	CASSSAGGPDTQYF	TGTGCCAGCAGCTCTGCGGGAGGCCCAGATACGCAGTATTTT
NA	NA	TRBJ1-2	TRBV28	13	CASSEGYDYGYTF	TGTGCCAGCAGTGAGGGTTATGACTATGGCTACACCTTC
NA	NA	TRBJ2-7	TRBV5-4	14	CASSGRDSTYEQYF	TGTGCCAGCAGTGGCCGGGACTCGACCTACGAGCAGTACTTC
TRBD1	NA	TRBJ1-1	TRBV28	13	CASSSGGRTEAFF	TGTGCCAGCAGTTCAGGGGGTCGGACTGAAGCTTTCTTT
NA	NA	TRBJ2-1	TRBV5-1	14	CASSLEASYNEQFF	TGCGCCAGCAGCTTGGAAGCTTCCTACAATGAGCAGTTCTTC
TRBD2	NA	TRBJ2-7	TRBV5-1	13	CASSGGSSYEQYF	TGCGCCAGCAGCGGCGGGAGCTCCTACGAGCAGTACTTC
NA	NA	TRBJ2-3	TRBV7-2	14	CASSLALAADTQYF	TGTGCCAGCAGCTTAGCCCTAGCAGCAGATACGCAGTATTTT
NA	few	TRBJ1-5	TRBV30	14	CAWSKTGINQPQHF	TGTGCCTGGAGTAAAACAGGAATCAATCAGCCCCAGCATTTT
TRBD2	NA	TRBJ2-3	TRBV4-1	15	CASSAPGLVTDTQYF	TGCGCCAGCAGCGCCCCGGGACTAGTAACAGATACGCAGTATTTT
TRBD1	NA	TRBJ1-1	TRBV24-1	13	CATQDRMNTEAFF	TGTGCCACACAGGACAGGATGAACACTGAAGCTTTCTTT
NA	NA	TRBJ1-3	TRBV7-2	16	CASSSYWLDSGNTIYF	TGTGCCAGCAGCTCTTACTGGCTAGACTCTGGAAACACCATATATTTT
TRBD2	NA	TRBJ2-3	TRBV6-1	17	CASSGLAGGGGTDTQYF	TGTGCCAGCAGTGGGCTAGCGGGAGGGGGAGGCACAGATACGCAGTATTTT
NA	NA	TRBJ1-2	TRBV6-1	15	CASSEVVRGPYGYTF	TGTGCCAGCAGTGAAGTAGTCAGGGGCCCCTATGGCTACACCTTC
NA	NA	TRBJ2-1	TRBV10-3	13	CAIGATKLNEQFF	TGTGCCATCGGGGCGACCAAACTGAATGAGCAGTTCTTC
TRBD1	NA	TRBJ2-1	TRBV19	13	CASRDRGSDEQFF	TGTGCCAGTAGGGACAGGGGGTCCGATGAGCAGTTCTTC
TRBD2	NA	TRBJ2-7	TRBV28	15	CASTPGTRTEVEQYF	TGTGCCAGCACCCCCGGGACTAGGACGGAGGTGGAGCAGTACTTC
NA	once	TRBJ2-1	TRBV10-3	17	CAISGLLLAPSYNEQFF	TGTGCCATCAGTGGGTTGCTTTTAGCGCCCTCCTACAATGAGCAGTTCTTC
NA	few	TRBJ1-1	TRBV28	15	CASSRTATANTEAFF	TGTGCCAGCAGTCGAACAGCCACAGCGAACACTGAAGCTTTCTTT
NA	NA	TRBJ1-1	TRBV7-2	13	CASSLRRATEAFF	TGTGCCAGCAGCTTGAGGAGGGCTACTGAAGCTTTCTTT
TRBD2	NA	TRBJ2-3	TRBV29-1	18	CSVPDEGKGLAVPDTQYF	TGCAGCGTTCCGGACGAGGGAAAAGGACTAGCTGTACCAGATACGCAGTATTTT
TRBD2	NA	TRBJ2-1	TRBV5-1	19	CASSLLTGRLAGHNNEQFF	TGCGCCAGCAGCTTGTTAACAGGGCGACTAGCGGGCCATAACAATGAGCAGTTCTTC
NA	NA	TRBJ2-2	TRBV28	15	CASSLPQGYTGELFF	TGTGCCAGCAGTTTACCTCAGGGTTACACCGGGGAGCTGTTTTTT
TRBD2	NA	TRBJ2-2	TRBV3-1/TRBV3-2	15	CASSRTSGTAGELFF	TGTGCCAGCAGCCGGACTAGCGGGACGGCCGGGGAGCTGTTTTTT